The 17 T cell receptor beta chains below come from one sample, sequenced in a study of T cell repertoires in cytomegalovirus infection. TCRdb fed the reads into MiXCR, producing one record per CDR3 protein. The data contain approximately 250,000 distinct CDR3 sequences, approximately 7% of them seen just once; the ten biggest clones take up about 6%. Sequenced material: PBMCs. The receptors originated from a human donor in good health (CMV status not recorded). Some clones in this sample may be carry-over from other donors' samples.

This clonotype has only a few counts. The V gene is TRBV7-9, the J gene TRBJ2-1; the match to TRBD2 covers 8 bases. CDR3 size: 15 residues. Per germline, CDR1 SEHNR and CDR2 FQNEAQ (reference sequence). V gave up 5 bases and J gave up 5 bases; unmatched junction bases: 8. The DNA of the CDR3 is TGTGCCAGCAGCCCCCGGGGGGGTCCGCACAATGAGCAGTTCTTC. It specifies CASSPRGGPHNEQFF. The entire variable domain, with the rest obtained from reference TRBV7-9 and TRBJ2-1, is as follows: DTGVSQNPRHKITKRGQNVTFRCDPISEHNRLYWYRQTLGQGPEFLTYFQNEAQLEKSRLLSDRFSAERPKGSFSTLEIQRTEQGDSAMYLCASSPRGGPHNEQFFGPGTRLTVL.

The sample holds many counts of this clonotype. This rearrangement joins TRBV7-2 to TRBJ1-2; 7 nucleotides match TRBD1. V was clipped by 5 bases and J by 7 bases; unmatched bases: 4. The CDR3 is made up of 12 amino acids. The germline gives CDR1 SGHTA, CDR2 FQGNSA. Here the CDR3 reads CASSLDRAGYTF. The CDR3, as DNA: TGTGCCAGCAGCCTAGACAGGGCTGGCTACACCTTC.

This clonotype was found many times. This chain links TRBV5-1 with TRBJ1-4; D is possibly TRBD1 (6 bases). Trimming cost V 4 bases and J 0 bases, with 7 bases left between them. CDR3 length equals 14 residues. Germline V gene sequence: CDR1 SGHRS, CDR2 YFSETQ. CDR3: CASSGQTTNEKLFF. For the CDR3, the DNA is TGCGCCAGCAGCGGACAGACAACTAATGAAAAACTGTTTTTT.

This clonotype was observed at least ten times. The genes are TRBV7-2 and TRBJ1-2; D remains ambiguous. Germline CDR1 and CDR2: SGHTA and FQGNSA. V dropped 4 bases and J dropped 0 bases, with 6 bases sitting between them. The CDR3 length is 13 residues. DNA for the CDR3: TGTGCCAGCAGCTCAGCAACTAACTATGGCTACACCTTC. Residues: CASSSATNYGYTF.

This CDR3 reads CASSLSYTEAFF. DNA of the CDR3: TGTGCCAGCAGTTTATCTTACACTGAAGCTTTCTTT. The chain has TRBV28 and TRBJ1-1; D not resolved. The CDR3 extends over 12 amino acids. The germline CDR1 and CDR2 sequences are MDHEN and SYDVKM. V gave up 1 base and J gave up 3 bases, with 3 bases separating them.

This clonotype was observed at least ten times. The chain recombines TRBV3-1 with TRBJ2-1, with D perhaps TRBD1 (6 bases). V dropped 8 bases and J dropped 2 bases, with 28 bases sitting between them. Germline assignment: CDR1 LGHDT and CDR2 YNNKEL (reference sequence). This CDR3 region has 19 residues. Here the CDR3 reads CASGASQATGTLTYNEQFF. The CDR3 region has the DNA TGTGCCAGCGGCGCGTCCCAAGCAACCGGGACACTTACCTACAATGAGCAGTTCTTC.

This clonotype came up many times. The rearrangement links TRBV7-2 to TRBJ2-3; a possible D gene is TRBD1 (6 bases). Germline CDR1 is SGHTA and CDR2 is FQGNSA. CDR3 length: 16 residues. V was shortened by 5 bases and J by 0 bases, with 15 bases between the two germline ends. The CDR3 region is CASSPDRPQSTDTQYF. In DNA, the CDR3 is TGTGCCAGCAGCCCGGACAGACCTCAGAGCACAGATACGCAGTATTTT.

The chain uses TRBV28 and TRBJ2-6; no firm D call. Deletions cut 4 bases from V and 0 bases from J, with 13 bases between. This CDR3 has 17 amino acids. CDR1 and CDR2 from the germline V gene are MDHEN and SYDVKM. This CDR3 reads CASSSPGRSSGANVLTF. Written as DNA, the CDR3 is TGTGCCAGCAGTTCCCCCGGCAGGAGCTCTGGGGCCAACGTCCTGACTTTC.

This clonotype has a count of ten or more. DNA for the CDR3: TGTGCCAGTAGTATGGGGCCCGGACGGACTAACTATGGCTACACCTTC. Amino acid sequence: CASSMGPGRTNYGYTF. The V and J genes are TRBV19 and TRBJ1-2; D might be TRBD1 (5 bases). Trimming shortened V by 3 bases and J by 0 bases, and 14 bases separated the two germline ends. Germline V gene data show CDR1 as LNHDA and CDR2 as SQIVND (reference sequence). This CDR3 spans 16 amino acids.

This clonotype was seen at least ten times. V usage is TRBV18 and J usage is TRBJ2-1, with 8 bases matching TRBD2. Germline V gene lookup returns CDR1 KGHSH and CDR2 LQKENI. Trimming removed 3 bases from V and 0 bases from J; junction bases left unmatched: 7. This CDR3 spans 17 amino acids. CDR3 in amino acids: CASSPGSGVSSYNEQFF. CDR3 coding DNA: TGTGCCAGCTCACCTGGTAGCGGGGTGAGCTCCTACAATGAGCAGTTCTTC.

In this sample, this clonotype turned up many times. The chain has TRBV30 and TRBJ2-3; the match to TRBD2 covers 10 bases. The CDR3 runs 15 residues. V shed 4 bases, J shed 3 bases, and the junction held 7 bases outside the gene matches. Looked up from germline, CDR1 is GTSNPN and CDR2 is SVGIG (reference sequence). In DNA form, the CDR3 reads TGTGCCTGGAACGTACCGGGACTAGCGACAGATACGCAGTATTTT. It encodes CAWNVPGLATDTQYF.

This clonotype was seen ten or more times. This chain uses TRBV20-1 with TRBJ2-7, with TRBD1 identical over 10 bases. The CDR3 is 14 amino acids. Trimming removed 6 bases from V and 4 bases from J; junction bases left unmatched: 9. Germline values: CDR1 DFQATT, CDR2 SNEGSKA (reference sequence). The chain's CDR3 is CSADSTGGSYEQYF. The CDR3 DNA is TGCAGTGCCGATTCGACAGGGGGCAGTTACGAGCAGTACTTC.

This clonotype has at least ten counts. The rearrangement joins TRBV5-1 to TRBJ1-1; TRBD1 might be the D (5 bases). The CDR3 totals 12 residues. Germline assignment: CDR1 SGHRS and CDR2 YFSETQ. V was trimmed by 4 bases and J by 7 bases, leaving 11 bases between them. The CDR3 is CASSLGTDEAFF. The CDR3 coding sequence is TGCGCCAGCAGCCTTGGGACGGATGAAGCTTTCTTT.

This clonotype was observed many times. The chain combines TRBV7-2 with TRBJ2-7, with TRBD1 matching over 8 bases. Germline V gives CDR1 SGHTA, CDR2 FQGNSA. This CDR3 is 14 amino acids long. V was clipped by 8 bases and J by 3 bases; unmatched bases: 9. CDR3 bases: TGTGCCAGCCGATCCCAGGGGGCCTTCTACGAGCAGTACTTC. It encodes CASRSQGAFYEQYF.

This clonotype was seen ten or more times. The CDR3 DNA follows: TGTGCCAGCAGCTTAGAGGGGACCTGGCGGCAAGAGACCCAGTACTTC. This sequence encodes CASSLEGTWRQETQYF. The chain is built from TRBV7-9 and TRBJ2-5; D is perhaps TRBD1 or TRBD2 (5 bases each). Germline V gives CDR1 SEHNR, CDR2 FQNEAQ (reference sequence). V dropped 1 base and J dropped 2 bases, with 14 bases sitting between them. The CDR3 loop spans 16 amino acids.

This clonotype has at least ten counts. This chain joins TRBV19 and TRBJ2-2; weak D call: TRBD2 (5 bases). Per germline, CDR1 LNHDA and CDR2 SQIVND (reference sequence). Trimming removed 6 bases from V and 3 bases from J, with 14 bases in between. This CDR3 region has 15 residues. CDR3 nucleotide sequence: TGTGCCAGTAGGATCCCGGGGTTGGACACCGGGGAGCTGTTTTTT. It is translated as CASRIPGLDTGELFF.

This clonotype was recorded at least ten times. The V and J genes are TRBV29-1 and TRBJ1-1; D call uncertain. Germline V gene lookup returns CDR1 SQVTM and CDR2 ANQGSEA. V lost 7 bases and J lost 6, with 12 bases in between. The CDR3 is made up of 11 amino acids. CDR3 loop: CSATVVAEAFF. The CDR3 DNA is TGCAGCGCTACGGTTGTCGCTGAAGCTTTCTTT.